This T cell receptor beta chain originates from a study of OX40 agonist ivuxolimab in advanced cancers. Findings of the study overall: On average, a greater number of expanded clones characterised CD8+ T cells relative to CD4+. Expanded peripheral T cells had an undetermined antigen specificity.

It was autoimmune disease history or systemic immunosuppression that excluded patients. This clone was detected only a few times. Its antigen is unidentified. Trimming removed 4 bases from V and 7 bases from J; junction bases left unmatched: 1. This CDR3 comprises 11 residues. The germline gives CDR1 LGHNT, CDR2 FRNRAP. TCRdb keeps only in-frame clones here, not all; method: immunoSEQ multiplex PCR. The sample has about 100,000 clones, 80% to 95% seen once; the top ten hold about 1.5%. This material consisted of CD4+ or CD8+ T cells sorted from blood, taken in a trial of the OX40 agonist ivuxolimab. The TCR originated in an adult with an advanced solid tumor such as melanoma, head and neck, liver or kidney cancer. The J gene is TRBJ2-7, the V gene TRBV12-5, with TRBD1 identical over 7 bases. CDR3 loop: CASGWDREQYF. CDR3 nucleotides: TGTGCTAGTGGTTGGGACAGAGAGCAGTACTTC.